These T cell receptor beta chains were read from a single sample in a study of T cell responses to AZD1222 COVID-19 vaccine. TCRdb's table, derived via immunoSEQ multiplex PCR, lists solely in-frame clones and lacks some. This table has more than 100,000 clones, 70% to 90% appearing once. The input for sequencing was peripheral blood, taken on day 0 of AZD1222 vaccination. These receptors all come from an adult in good health. CDR3s include the opening cysteine and the closing phenylalanine or tryptophan. The order of the fields is J gene, V gene, CDR3 protein.

TRBJ2-7,TRBV5-6,CASSSVTSGYEQYF
TRBJ1-1,TRBV7-6,CASSPRRTARGSPEAFF
TRBJ1-3,TRBV2,CASSRLQFTSGNTIYF
TRBJ2-6,TRBV27,CASSFITGSSGANVLTF
TRBJ1-4,TRBV7-9,CASSPRRGATNEKLFF
TRBJ2-7,TRBV27,CASSLSKYEQYF
TRBJ2-5,TRBV12-5,CASGLALGDGTQYF
TRBJ1-2,TRBV11-2,CASTLSLGQGNTF
TRBJ1-1,TRBV28,CASSVEGEASVTEAFF
TRBJ2-4,TRBV6-5,CASSPEKVLKNIQYF
TRBJ2-1,TRBV4-2,CASSQDQGSGYYNEQFF
TRBJ1-2,TRBV12-3/TRBV12-4,CASGMRVGGGYTF
TRBJ1-5,TRBV18,CASSDRVSNQPQHF
TRBJ2-3,TRBV15,CATSRERGTISTDTQYF
TRBJ1-1,TRBV5-4,CASSPRGGNTEAFF
TRBJ1-5,TRBV7-2,CASSLVDGTGAQHF
TRBJ1-1,TRBV7-9,CASSLQSAMNTEAFF
TRBJ2-4,TRBV29-1,CSAEGAWTDGIQYF
TRBJ2-7,TRBV9,CASSGTGGTYEQYF
TRBJ2-5,TRBV3-1/TRBV3-2,CASSQAGTGGFRTQYF
TRBJ2-5,TRBV19,CASSTVDRQETQYF
TRBJ2-7,TRBV9,CASSVGVDPYEQYF
TRBJ2-3,TRBV5-1,CASTPSGGGSTDTQYF
TRBJ1-4,TRBV21-1,CASSIARGGGREKLFF
TRBJ2-2,TRBV5-1,CASSLASPEVKNF
TRBJ2-3,TRBV2,CASSGTSGGSDTQYF
TRBJ1-2,TRBV12-5,CASGLEDSSNYGYTF
TRBJ2-7,TRBV3-1/TRBV3-2,CASSQVRGTGQYF
TRBJ1-1,TRBV6-5,CAAGLGYTEAFF
TRBJ1-2,TRBV6-5,CASSSHTGYYGYTF
TRBJ1-2,TRBV5-6,CASSLLWGSDYGYTF
TRBJ1-5,TRBV6-5,CASSPQRDQPQHF
TRBJ1-1,TRBV19,CASSIGTGETFF
TRBJ1-3,TRBV2,CASSESGAYGNTIYF
TRBJ1-2,TRBV14,CASSQGRYGYTF
TRBJ1-5,TRBV28,CASTKGGNGNQPQHF
TRBJ1-4,TRBV5-1,CASSLGARGRATNEKLFF
TRBJ2-5,TRBV19,CASSQTSGEETQYF
TRBJ1-3,TRBV6-1,CASSEAGPMSGNTIYF
TRBJ1-1,TRBV28,CASMDGGGGWNTEAFF
TRBJ1-5,TRBV29-1,CSVAGNSNQPQHF
TRBJ2-3,TRBV11-2,CASSPRTDSTDTQYF
TRBJ2-2,TRBV2,CASRGVAELGELFF
TRBJ1-5,TRBV5-8,CASRNIGIQGSNQPQHF
TRBJ1-4,TRBV2,CASRVTGGNEKLFF
TRBJ1-5,TRBV15,CATSRDGGNQPQHF
TRBJ2-1,TRBV3-1/TRBV3-2,CASSRLGDEQFF
TRBJ2-3,TRBV9,CASSVRVGGGAPDTQYF
TRBJ1-2,TRBV6-5,CASRPSGNVNYGYTF
TRBJ2-3,TRBV5-1,CASSLGLDLSTDTQYF
TRBJ2-5,TRBV7-2,CASSLAGGYETQYF
TRBJ2-5,TRBV7-9,CASSLAPSGGEETQYF
TRBJ1-5,TRBV10-1,CASGSSLLNQPQHF
TRBJ1-2,TRBV5-4,CASSADRDYGYTF